Listed below are T cell receptor beta chains from one sample, sequenced in a study of T cell responses to AZD1222 COVID-19 vaccine. Assay used: immunoSEQ multiplex PCR; TCRdb lists only in-frame clones, some missing. Of 90,000 to 120,000 clones in the sample, around 96% were seen once. This specimen was peripheral blood, taken on day 0 of AZD1222 vaccination. These receptor sequences come from an adult in good health. The CDR3 runs from the conserved cysteine through the conserved F or W. The D gene is left open where the match is weak. Size is omitted from some rows. Given values are once, few, many or a class for expanded clones.

d_call	cdr3_length	j_call	clone_size	v_call	cdr3_nt	cdr3_aa
NA	12	TRBJ1-2	once	TRBV9	TGTGCCAGCAGTCAGGGTGCGGGCGGCTACACCTTC	CASSQGAGGYTF
TRBD1	15	TRBJ2-5	once	TRBV6-6	TGTGCCAGCAGTTACTCGTGGACAGGGTGGGAGACCCAGTACTTC	CASSYSWTGWETQYF
TRBD1	11	TRBJ1-1	NA	TRBV29-1	TGCAGCGTTTACAGGGGGGCTGAAGCTTTCTTT	CSVYRGAEAFF
TRBD2	17	TRBJ2-3	NA	TRBV6-2/TRBV6-3	TGTGCCAGCAGCTCCGGGACTAGCGGGTGGAGCACAGATACGCAGTATTTT	CASSSGTSGWSTDTQYF
NA	14	TRBJ1-1	NA	TRBV5-1	TGCGCCAGCAGCTTGGGGACATTGAACACTGAAGCTTTCTTT	CASSLGTLNTEAFF
NA	15	TRBJ2-1	once	TRBV28	TGTGCCAGCAGTTTTACTCAGGGGCCCTACAATGAGCAGTTCTTC	CASSFTQGPYNEQFF
TRBD2	15	TRBJ2-1	NA	TRBV3-1/TRBV3-2	TGTGCCAGCAGCCTCGGGACTAGCGGACCCAATGAGCAGTTCTTC	CASSLGTSGPNEQFF
TRBD2	16	TRBJ2-4	NA	TRBV28	TGTGCCAGCAATTCCCCCTCAGCGGGAGTAAAAAACATTCAGTACTTC	CASNSPSAGVKNIQYF
NA	14	TRBJ1-1	NA	TRBV6-1	TGTGCCAGCAGTGAAATTCGGAGGCTCGATTGGGCTTTCTTT	CASSEIRRLDWAFF
NA	16	TRBJ1-6	NA	TRBV9	TGTGCCAGCAGCGTAGACATGGGAACCTATAATTCACCCCTCCACTTT	CASSVDMGTYNSPLHF
NA	15	TRBJ2-7	once	TRBV1	TGCACCAGCAGCCAAGATTTGCGGGAGACCGGCGAGCAGTACTTC	CTSSQDLRETGEQYF
NA	13	TRBJ2-1	NA	TRBV5-6	TGTGCCAGCAGCGACGACTACCACAATGAGCAGTTCTTC	CASSDDYHNEQFF
NA	13	TRBJ1-3	NA	TRBV28	TGTGCCAGCAGTGGGGGGACTGCGAACACCATATATTTT	CASSGGTANTIYF
NA	13	TRBJ1-2	NA	TRBV19	TGTGCCAGTAGTATATCAGAGAACTATGGCTACACCTTC	CASSISENYGYTF
NA	16	TRBJ2-1	NA	TRBV6-5	TGTGCCAGCAGTTCCGAGTTTTGGACCTCAAGGGGGGAGCAGTTCTTC	CASSSEFWTSRGEQFF
TRBD1	15	TRBJ1-1	NA	TRBV5-1	TGCGCCAGCAGCTTCGGGACAGATTTCAACACTGAAGCTTTCTTT	CASSFGTDFNTEAFF
NA	15	TRBJ1-5	once	TRBV19	TGTGCCAGTAGTATCACCCACGGACCTCATCAGCCCCAGCATTTT	CASSITHGPHQPQHF
NA	13	TRBJ1-1	NA	TRBV19	TGTGCCAGTAGGGGACGGTTGAACACTGAAGCTTTCTTT	CASRGRLNTEAFF
TRBD2	15	TRBJ2-1	NA	TRBV11-2	TGTGCCAGCAGCTCCCTCAGACTAGCAGTAAATGAGCAGTTCTTC	CASSSLRLAVNEQFF
TRBD1	14	TRBJ1-5	NA	TRBV3-1/TRBV3-2	TGTGCCAGCAGCCAAAAGACAGGGGGTCAGCCCCAGCATTTT	CASSQKTGGQPQHF
NA	13	TRBJ1-6	NA	TRBV5-6	TGTGCCAGCAGCGCAAACAGGGTGGACACCCTCCACTTT	CASSANRVDTLHF
NA	16	TRBJ1-1	NA	TRBV19	TGTGCCAGTGACAACGGGTGGGGCCGGCAGAACACTGAAGCTTTCTTT	CASDNGWGRQNTEAFF
NA	13	TRBJ2-1	NA	TRBV12-3/TRBV12-4	TGTGCCAGCAGTCGACAGCGGTTCAATGAGCAGTTCTTC	CASSRQRFNEQFF
TRBD1	16	TRBJ1-2	NA	TRBV11-2	TGTGCCAGCAGCTTAGATAGCGGCACAGGGGACTATGGCTACACCTTC	CASSLDSGTGDYGYTF
NA	16	TRBJ1-5	NA	TRBV19	TGTGCCAGTAGTAGGGGACCTGGACAGTTTAATCAGCCCCAGCATTTT	CASSRGPGQFNQPQHF
TRBD1	14	TRBJ1-2	NA	TRBV10-3	TGTGCCATCAGTGGAGACAGGGTGGCGTTGGGCTACACCTTC	CAISGDRVALGYTF
TRBD2	16	TRBJ2-1	NA	TRBV11-2	TGTGCCAGCAGCCGAGGGCTAGCGGGGGCACACAATGAGCAGTTCTTC	CASSRGLAGAHNEQFF
NA	15	TRBJ1-1	NA	TRBV18	TGTGCCAGCTCACCACCGTCAGGCGGAGGAAGGGTAGCTTTCTTT	CASSPPSGGGRVAFF
NA	14	TRBJ2-2	NA	TRBV19	TGTGCCAGCGAACTAGCTCGGGACACCGGGGAGCTGTTTTTT	CASELARDTGELFF
TRBD1	17	TRBJ1-1	NA	TRBV19	TGTGCCAGTAACCCTCGTAGGCCGGGACAGGGCAACACTGAAGCTTTCTTT	CASNPRRPGQGNTEAFF
TRBD2	15	TRBJ2-3	NA	TRBV5-4	TGTGCCAGCAGCTTGGGACTAGCGCCGGCAGATACGCAGTATTTT	CASSLGLAPADTQYF
TRBD2	19	TRBJ2-1	NA	TRBV5-5	TGTGCCAGCAGTGCCGGACTAGCGGGGGGCTACCTGTCCTACAATGAGCAGTTCTTC	CASSAGLAGGYLSYNEQFF
NA	12	TRBJ2-5	NA	TRBV3-1/TRBV3-2	TGTGCCAGCAGACTAGGGGGGGAGACCCAGTACTTC	CASRLGGETQYF
NA	15	TRBJ2-7	NA	TRBV5-1	TGCGCCAGCAGCCTGTCCGGGCAAGCGAACTACGAGCAGTACTTC	CASSLSGQANYEQYF
TRBD1	16	TRBJ2-1	NA	TRBV27	TGTGCCAGCAGTTTAAGCCGGGACAGGGGAGGCAATGAGCAGTTCTTC	CASSLSRDRGGNEQFF
NA	12	TRBJ2-5	NA	TRBV7-9	TGTGCCAGCAGCTTCATCCAAGAGACCCAGTACTTC	CASSFIQETQYF
NA	14	TRBJ1-1	NA	TRBV9	TGTGCCAGCAGCGTAGCTCCAGGAACAGGGGAAGCTTTCTTT	CASSVAPGTGEAFF
TRBD1	14	TRBJ1-3	NA	TRBV7-2	TGTGCCAGCAATAAGGGGGCGCGTGGAAACACCATATATTTT	CASNKGARGNTIYF
NA	12	TRBJ1-1	NA	TRBV12-3/TRBV12-4	TGTGCCAGCAGGGAGGGACGGTTAGTCGCTTTCTTT	CASREGRLVAFF
NA	14	TRBJ2-3	NA	TRBV5-1	TGCGCCAGCAGCTTGGGAACTAGGGTAGATACGCAGTATTTT	CASSLGTRVDTQYF
NA	20	TRBJ1-4	NA	TRBV11-3	TGTGCCAGCAGCTTAGACCGACGAGAACATTCGAGTCGGGCTAATGAAAAACTGTTTTTT	CASSLDRREHSSRANEKLFF
NA	13	TRBJ2-3	NA	TRBV6-2/TRBV6-3	TGTGCCAGCAGTTACGGGGGCTCGAATACGCAGTATTTT	CASSYGGSNTQYF
TRBD1	13	TRBJ1-1	once	TRBV6-4	TGTGCCAGCAGAGGGGACAGGGGAGAGGAAGCTTTCTTT	CASRGDRGEEAFF
TRBD1	16	TRBJ2-3	NA	TRBV6-1	TGTGCCAGCAGTGAAATAGGGGGACAGGGCACAGATACGCAGTATTTT	CASSEIGGQGTDTQYF
TRBD1	15	TRBJ1-3	NA	TRBV11-2	TGTGCCAGCAGCCTAGACAGGGAATATGGAAACACCATATATTTT	CASSLDREYGNTIYF
NA	13	TRBJ2-4	NA	TRBV29-1	TGCAGCGTTGGAGTGGTAGCCGAAAACATTCAGTACTTC	CSVGVVAENIQYF
TRBD2	18	TRBJ2-1	NA	TRBV19	TGTGCCAGTAGTACGACGTCCTTTTTGAGCGGGAGTCACAATGAGCAGTTCTTC	CASSTTSFLSGSHNEQFF
TRBD1	16	TRBJ1-6	NA	TRBV12-5	TGTGCTAGTGGTTTGGTACTCCCGGGACAGAATTCACCCCTCCACTTT	CASGLVLPGQNSPLHF
NA	17	TRBJ2-5	NA	TRBV3-1/TRBV3-2	TGTGCCAGCAGCCAGCTCCCCGGCAGGCGGGGCGCAGAGACCCAGTACTTC	CASSQLPGRRGAETQYF
TRBD2	17	TRBJ2-7	NA	TRBV28	TGTGCCAGCAGTTTACTTTTCGCTAGCGGGAGCATCTACGAGCAGTACTTC	CASSLLFASGSIYEQYF
NA	13	TRBJ2-3	NA	TRBV7-3	TGTGCCAGCAGCTTACAGAAGTGGGATACGCAGTATTTT	CASSLQKWDTQYF
NA	14	TRBJ2-3	NA	TRBV5-1	TGCGCCAGCCGTTACTACCAATCCACAGATACGCAGTATTTT	CASRYYQSTDTQYF
TRBD1	15	TRBJ1-1	NA	TRBV10-3	TGTGCCATCAGTGGGACAGGGCGCACTAACACTGAAGCTTTCTTT	CAISGTGRTNTEAFF
NA	16	TRBJ1-3	NA	TRBV6-5	TGTGCCAGCAGTTACTCGTGGGCAGCCTCTGGAAACACCATATATTTT	CASSYSWAASGNTIYF
NA	17	TRBJ1-6	NA	TRBV4-1	TGCGCCAGCAGCCAAGAGACAGTAAGCTCCTATAATTCACCCCTCCACTTT	CASSQETVSSYNSPLHF
TRBD2	13	TRBJ2-1	NA	TRBV6-5	TGTGCCAGCAGTTCTCGGGACTATTTGGGGCAGTTCTTC	CASSSRDYLGQFF
TRBD2	15	TRBJ2-1	NA	TRBV4-3	TGCGCCAGCAGCCAAGACGGGACTAGCGTCAATGAGCAGTTCTTC	CASSQDGTSVNEQFF